This entry lists 26 T cell receptor beta chains sequenced from one sample in a study of tumor-infiltrating lymphocytes in primary liver carcinoma (dated 2017 in TCRdb). The instrument given in TCRdb is Illumina HiSeq 2500. TCRbeta-specific cDNA was reverse-transcribed from approximately 500 ng total RNA using a constant-region primer and ProtoScript II reverse transcriptase. Three nested multiplex PCR rounds, following a slightly modified ARM-PCR procedure, were used to build the TCRbeta libraries. Multiplex TRBV1-TRBV30 forward primers and a Cbeta reverse primer were used in the first two PCR rounds, each of which was run for approximately 10 cycles. TCRdb reworked the public reads: Q25 trimming with fastp, MiXCR clone assembly, productive beta chains retained. Each CDR3 protein appears once, grouped with its most common genes and DNA. The table for this sample lists about 210,000 distinct CDR3 sequences; about 82% of them were counted only once. Jointly, the top ten make up less than 20% of the sample.

Without any cell sorting, total RNA and DNA were extracted together from around 20-30 mg of bulk tissue using the AllPrep DNA/RNA mini kit. The sequenced material came from tumor tissue from primary liver carcinoma. These receptors all stem from a man aged 40-55 years with primary liver carcinoma and hepatitis B virus infection.

A note on this clonotype: One junction end disagrees with the germline gene, perhaps due to a read error. The rearrangement uses TRBV6-1 and TRBJ1-5, with D tentatively TRBD1 (6 bases). The CDR3 has 16 amino acids. The germline V gene encodes CDR1 MNHNS and CDR2 SASEGT. The CDR3 loop reads CASSERQEISNQPQLF. The CDR3 region has the DNA TGTGCCAGCAGTGAGCGACAGGAAATTAGCAATCAGCCCCAGCTTTTT.

The gene calls are TRBV2 and TRBJ1-1, with D possibly being TRBD1 (6 bases). The V gene's germline CDR1 is SNHLY and CDR2 FYNNEI. The CDR3 runs 12 residues. The ends were cut back, 0 bases at V and 10 bases at J, with 9 bases in the middle. CDR3 in amino acids: CASSEAEGVAFF. CDR3 in DNA: TGTGCCAGCAGTGAAGCGGAGGGGGTAGCTTTCTTT.

There are many counts of this clonotype. V gene TRBV5-5 combines with J gene TRBJ2-3; D could derive from TRBD1 or TRBD2 (5 bases each). The CDR3 runs 15 residues. V shed 3 bases and J shed 0 bases, with 11 bases lying between them. CDR1 SGHKS and CDR2 YYEKEE come from the germline V gene (reference sequence). The CDR3 sequence: CASSSGTASTDTQYF. DNA of the CDR3: TGTGCCAGCAGCTCCGGGACGGCTAGCACAGATACGCAGTATTTT. Drawing the rest from reference TRBV5-5 and TRBJ2-3, the complete variable domain is DAGVTQSPTHLIKTRGQQVTLRCSPISGHKSVSWYQQVLGQGPQFIFQYYEKEERGRGNFPDRFSARQFPNYSSELNVNALLLGDSALYLCASSSGTASTDTQYFGPGTRLTVL.

To note about this clonotype: Without the conserved terminal phenylalanine or tryptophan, this CDR3 likely stems from a read error. V usage is TRBV10-2 and J usage is TRBJ2-5; D gene uncertain. The length of the CDR3 is 15 residues. V dropped 7 bases and J dropped 3 bases, with 18 bases sitting between them. Germline CDR1 is WSHSY and CDR2 is SAAADI. CDR3 coding DNA: TGCGCCAGCACACTCAGGCCTGCGATAGAAGAGACCCAGTACTCA. This encodes CASTLRPAIEETQYS.

A note on this clonotype: No conserved phenylalanine or tryptophan is present at the end of the CDR3, so a read error is the likely explanation. The V gene is TRBV12-3 or TRBV12-4, the J gene TRBJ2-3, with 7 nucleotides matching TRBD1. The CDR3 totals 16 residues. In DNA, the CDR3 is TGTGCCAGCAGTTTAGACAGACAGGGAAACACATATACGCAGTATATT. Translation: CASSLDRQGNTYTQYI.

As concerns this clonotype: The junction departs from the called germline gene at one end, perhaps through a read error. The chain has TRBV4-3 and TRBJ2-7; 7 bases are a match to TRBD2. Germline V CDR1 and CDR2: LGHNA, YSLEER. This CDR3 has 15 residues. As DNA, the CDR3 is TGCCCCAGCAACCAAGATCGGGCTAGCGGCTACGAGCAATACTTC. Translating it yields CPSNQDRASGYEQYF.

Comment on this clonotype: One end of the junction does not line up with germline, which may come from a read error. The gene calls are TRBV5-5 and TRBJ2-3; 13 bases align to TRBD2. There are 17 residues in the CDR3. Germline V gives CDR1 SGHKS, CDR2 YYEKEE (reference sequence). CDR3 nucleotide sequence: TGTGCCAGCAGCCCGACCTGGACTAGCGGGAGTGGAGATACGCAATATTTT. It encodes CASSPTWTSGSGDTQYF.

In the case of this clonotype: Here the CDR3 omits its conserved ending phenylalanine or tryptophan, so a read error is the likely source. This rearrangement joins TRBV29-1 to TRBJ2-7; D is perhaps TRBD1 or TRBD2 (5 bases each). The CDR3 has 16 residues. CDR1 is SQVTM, CDR2 ANQGSEA, per germline. CDR3 loop: CSAMTSGTGTPYEQYS. CDR3 in DNA: TGCAGCGCCATGACTTCTGGGACCGGCACTCCCTACGAACAGTACTCC.

V usage is TRBV21-1 and J usage is TRBJ1-5; TRBD1 reflects the table's D call only, with no check against the DNA. TRBV21-1 counts as a pseudogene. There are 15 residues in the CDR3. The DNA for the CDR3 is TGTGCCAGCACTCAAGTGGGGGCGGCGTATCAGCCCCAGCATTTT. Encoded protein: CASTQVGAAYQPQHF.

The J gene is TRBJ2-3, the V gene TRBV7-3; tentative D call: TRBD1 (5 bases). The CDR3 spans 16 residues. Trimming shortened V by 5 bases and J by 2 bases, and 17 bases separated the two germline ends. The germline CDR1 and CDR2 sequences are SGHTA and FQGTGA. This CDR3 is CASSQGASTNTDTQYF. Here the CDR3 DNA reads TGTGCCAGCAGCCAGGGCGCATCTACTAACACAGATACGCAGTATTTT.

Comments on this clonotype: The CDR3 carries no conserved terminal phenylalanine or tryptophan, so it likely arises from a read error. The DNA is left out, because the CDR3 cannot be placed on it with certainty; the CDR3 is given as TCRdb lists it. J is TRBJ2-7 and V is TRBV7-8; the D call of TRBD1 is as the table states it, not checked on the DNA. The CDR3 contains 15 residues when both ends are counted. From germline, CDR1 is SGHVS and CDR2 FQNEAQ. CDR3 protein: CASSVIAGTRGEHYL.

As to this clonotype: A much larger clone lies a single base off, so this may be a read error. The chain carries TRBV11-2 and TRBJ2-6, with D unresolved. The CDR3 has 19 residues. CDR1 is SGHAT, CDR2 FQNNGV, per germline. V dropped 2 bases and J dropped 0 bases, with 17 bases sitting between them. CDR3 bases: TGTGCCAGCAGCTTACTTAAAACGGCACTGCTCTCTGGGGCCAACGTCCTGACTTTC. Translating gives CASSLLKTALLSGANVLTF.

This clonotype was seen only once. Without the conserved terminal phenylalanine or tryptophan, this CDR3 likely stems from a read error. No DNA is shown, since the ends of the CDR3 on it are uncertain; the CDR3 is the one TCRdb lists. The chain couples TRBV4-2 to TRBJ2-7; the tabulated D call, TRBD2, remains unverified against the DNA. Termini included, the CDR3 measures 16 amino acids. The V gene's germline CDR1 is LGHNA and CDR2 YNFKEQ. The CDR3 spells CASSHDRASGYYEQYL.

This clonotype rates as large. The V and J genes are TRBV6-1 and TRBJ2-1; TRBD2 aligns across 9 bases. Per germline, CDR1 MNHNS and CDR2 SASEGT. V was clipped by 1 base and J by 4 bases; unmatched bases: 2. This CDR3 region has 15 residues. In nucleotides, the CDR3 is TGTGCCAGCAGTGAAGAAGCGGGAGGATACAATGAGCAGTTCTTC. Its protein is CASSEEAGGYNEQFF.

This clonotype was seen more than once but under ten times. The rearrangement links TRBV11-3 to TRBJ2-5; D is possibly TRBD2 (5 bases). V lost 9 bases to trimming and J lost 5 bases, with 19 bases between them. The CDR3 totals 14 residues. Germline CDR1 reads SGHNT; CDR2 reads YENEEA. The CDR3 reads CARTPGAREETQYF. CDR3 nucleotides: TGTGCCAGAACACCGGGTGCGAGGGAGGAGACCCAGTACTTC.

Comments on this clonotype: An end of the junction does not agree with germline; a read error may underlie this. The gene calls are TRBV5-6 and TRBJ1-5; D is undetermined. The germline V gene has CDR1 SGHDT and CDR2 YYEEEE. This CDR3 is built from 14 residues. The CDR3, as DNA: TGTGCCAGCAACTTGGGGTTCGACATTCAGCCCCAGCATTTT. Translation: CASNLGFDIQPQHF.

Comment on this clonotype: Compared with germline, one end of the junction differs, possibly owing to a read error. The chain has TRBV12-3 or TRBV12-4 and TRBJ2-7; the match to TRBD1 covers 9 bases. This CDR3 comprises 18 residues. The CDR3 is CGSSNGRGDRAPFYEQYF. The CDR3 DNA reads TGTGGCAGCAGCAATGGTAGGGGGGACAGGGCCCCCTTCTACGAGCAGTACTTC.

The chain has TRBV11-2 and TRBJ2-6; TRBD1 might be the D (5 bases). This CDR3 has 15 amino acids. The germline CDR1 and CDR2 sequences are SGHAT and FQNNGV. Trimming stripped 10 bases from V and 15 bases from J, with 28 bases between. CDR3 DNA sequence: TGTGCCACCCAGCGACCGCGCTCTGGGGCCAATGCCCTGACTTTC. Translation: CATQRPRSGANALTF.

The genes are TRBV6-2 or TRBV6-3 and TRBJ2-7; 8 bases fit TRBD1. V shed 9 bases and J 5 bases; nucleotides not matched to a gene: 12. Germline V lookup: CDR1 MNHEY, CDR2 SVGEGT. CDR3 length: 14 residues. The CDR3 protein is CARSLLDRAHEQYF. CDR3 nucleotides: TGTGCCAGAAGCCTCCTGGACAGGGCACACGAGCAGTACTTC.

By share of the sample, this clonotype is medium-sized. The chain employs TRBV12-3 or TRBV12-4 and TRBJ2-1, with D possibly matching TRBD2 (5 bases). V was pared by 8 bases and J by 6 bases, with 14 bases between. The CDR3 covers 13 residues. CDR3 nucleotides: TGTGCCAGCCAATTTGGCGGAGGCAATGAGCAGTTCTTC. This codes for CASQFGGGNEQFF.

The chain has TRBV29-1 and TRBJ2-7, with D perhaps matching TRBD2 (5 bases). Germline lookup yields CDR1 SQVTM and CDR2 ANQGSEA. The CDR3 covers 11 residues. The CDR3 nucleotides are TGCACCGCCCTCTTCGGGGTCGAGCAGTACTTC. As protein: CTALFGVEQYF.

The gene calls are TRBV29-1 and TRBJ2-1; TRBD1 agrees at 7 bases. TRBJ2-7 matches the DNA end more closely, so the J call is doubtful. The CDR3 extends over 12 amino acids. The germline gives CDR1 SQVTM, CDR2 ANQGSEA. The DNA of the CDR3 is TGCAGCGTTAAAATCTCGGGACAGTTGCAGTACTTC. Residues: CSVKISGQLQYF.

Concerning this clonotype itself: Since the CDR3 does not end with the conserved phenylalanine or tryptophan, this likely comes from a read error. The chain carries TRBV7-8 and TRBJ2-7; tentative D call: TRBD2 (6 bases). CDR3 length: 13 amino acids. Germline V lookup: CDR1 SGHVS, CDR2 FQNEAQ. The CDR3 protein is CASSFTSTYEQYS. CDR3 sequence (DNA): TGTGCCAGCAGCTTTACTAGCACCTACGAACAGTACTCC.

About this clonotype: Because the CDR3 is missing its conserved closing phenylalanine or tryptophan, this is likely a read error. This chain links TRBV4-3 with TRBJ1-5; D might be TRBD1 (6 bases). CDR1 is LGHNA, CDR2 YSLEER, per germline. The CDR3 is 15 amino acids. Written as DNA, the CDR3 is TGCACCGGCAGCCAAGATCAGGGAGGGGGAAAGCCCCAGCATTCT. Translation gives CTGSQDQGGGKPQHS.

This chain connects TRBV29-1 to TRBJ2-3, with a tentative D call TRBD1 (5 bases). The CDR3 length is 20 residues. Germline CDR1 and CDR2: SQVTM and ANQGSEA. V lost 5 bases, J lost 2 bases, and 32 bases lay in between. The CDR3 spells CSVNDATGHGKFPFTDTQYF. The CDR3 DNA follows: TGCAGCGTTAATGATGCCACTGGACACGGCAAATTCCCTTTCACAGATACGCAGTATTTT.

Comments on this clonotype: Relative to the germline gene, one junction end is altered; a read error may explain this. The rearrangement uses TRBV11-3 and TRBJ2-3; D perhaps matches TRBD2 (5 bases). The CDR3 contains 16 residues. In germline, CDR1 is SGHNT, CDR2 YENEEA. The chain's CDR3 is CTSSLDNGNIIDTQYF. The CDR3 DNA reads TGTACCAGCAGCTTAGACAACGGGAATATAATAGATACGCAGTATTTT.